Following are 14 T cell receptor beta chains from one sample sequenced in a study of T-cell memory formation after mild COVID-19. TCRdb passed the 5' RACE reads through MiXCR, listing each CDR3 protein once. The sample records about 340,000 distinct CDR3 sequences, around 20% being singletons. The specimen sequenced was PBMCs or a T cell subset sorted from them (not recorded which). These receptors came from an adult woman who had mild COVID-19 (a few samples of this study predate the infection). Cell type and time point are not known.

The V call is TRBV2, the J call TRBJ2-1; 12 nucleotides match TRBD2. V dropped 7 bases and J dropped 7; count of bases not matched to a gene: 11. The germline CDR1 and CDR2 sequences are SNHLY and FYNNEI. This CDR3 has 16 amino acids. The CDR3 coding sequence is TGTGCCAGCATAGGACTAGCGGGACGGATGCGGAATGAGCAGTTCTTC. It is translated as CASIGLAGRMRNEQFF.

Many counts were recorded for this clonotype. The CDR3 DNA sequence: TGTGCCAGCAGTCCCCTCCTTAGGGGCAATGAGCAGTTCTTC. The encoded protein is CASSPLLRGNEQFF. This rearrangement joins TRBV27 to TRBJ2-1; D might be TRBD1 (5 bases). The CDR3 totals 14 residues. Germline loops: CDR1 MNHEY, CDR2 SMNVEV (reference sequence). The V end lost 5 bases, the J end lost 6 bases, and 14 bases lay between the germline ends.

The chain uses TRBV4-2 and TRBJ2-1, with 12 bases lining up with TRBD2. There are 16 residues in the CDR3. V shed 2 bases and J 7 bases; nucleotides not matched to a gene: 6. Germline V gives CDR1 LGHNA, CDR2 YNFKEQ. Written as DNA, the CDR3 is TGTGCCAGCAGCCAACTAGCGGGAGGGCCTGGGAATGAGCAGTTCTTC. This gives the protein CASSQLAGGPGNEQFF.

The chain joins TRBV29-1 to TRBJ2-7; 9 bases are shared with TRBD2. The CDR3 has 16 amino acids. The ends lost 7 bases at V and 0 bases at J; junction bases unmatched: 13. Germline loops: CDR1 SQVTM, CDR2 ANQGSEA. The CDR3 is CSGVGGTSTSSYEQYF. CDR3 in DNA: TGCAGCGGGGTGGGGGGGACTAGCACATCCTCCTACGAGCAGTACTTC.

This clonotype is medium-sized (0.01 to 0.1%). J is TRBJ2-1 and V is TRBV4-2; D gene ambiguous. Looked up from germline, CDR1 is LGHNA and CDR2 is YNFKEQ. Trimming took 1 base from V and 2 from J, leaving 12 bases between them. CDR3 length equals 16 residues. The CDR3, as DNA: TGTGCCAGCAGCCAAGCTCCCAGAGGCACCTACAATGAGCAGTTCTTC. It translates to CASSQAPRGTYNEQFF.

This clonotype turned up a few times. The chain is built from TRBV7-9 and TRBJ2-7, with 7 bases aligning to TRBD1. The CDR3 loop spans 13 amino acids. The V gene's germline CDR1 is SEHNR and CDR2 FQNEAQ (reference sequence). Trimming removed 10 bases from V and 1 base from J; junction bases left unmatched: 7. The CDR3 loop reads CAIASGQSYEQYF. Here the CDR3 DNA reads TGTGCCATCGCCTCGGGACAGTCCTACGAGCAGTACTTC.

This clonotype appeared a few times. The junction shows a germline mismatch at one end, possibly a read error. The chain joins TRBV3-1 to TRBJ1-1; D not resolved. Germline V lookup: CDR1 LGHDT, CDR2 YNNKEL (reference sequence). The CDR3 sequence is 12 residues long. The CDR3 loop reads CASSQANTEAFF. Written as DNA, the CDR3 is TGTGCCAGCAGTCAAGCCAACACTGAAGCTTTCTTT.

The chain uses TRBV12-3 or TRBV12-4 and TRBJ1-2; possibly TRBD1 for D (6 bases). There are 13 residues in the CDR3. V was shortened by 6 bases and J by 5 bases, with 13 bases between the two germline ends. DNA for the CDR3: TGTGCCAGCAGCATTGGGGGGGCTTATGGCTACACCTTC. Its translation is CASSIGGAYGYTF.

This clonotype was seen repeatedly, ten times or more. This sequence joins TRBV4-3 and TRBJ2-1, with TRBD1 matching 9 bases. From germline, CDR1 is LGHNA and CDR2 YSLEER. V gave up 4 bases and J gave up 1 base; unmatched junction bases: 5. The CDR3 is made up of 16 amino acids. The CDR3 here is CASSRTGGRSYNEQFF. CDR3 DNA: TGCGCCAGCAGCCGAACAGGGGGCCGGTCCTACAATGAGCAGTTCTTC.

The chain joins TRBV7-8 to TRBJ2-1; 10 bases fit TRBD2. The V gene's germline CDR1 is SGHVS and CDR2 FQNEAQ. The CDR3 length is 15 residues. V shed 5 bases and J 6 bases; nucleotides not matched to a gene: 7. CDR3 coding DNA: TGTGCCAGCAGCGATTCAGCGGGAGGGAGCAATGAGCAGTTCTTC. It specifies CASSDSAGGSNEQFF.

The chain uses TRBV12-3 or TRBV12-4 and TRBJ2-3, with D perhaps given as TRBD1 or TRBD2 (7 bases each). The V and J ends lost 7 bases and 5 bases respectively, with 16 bases between them. The CDR3 consists of 14 residues. The CDR3 DNA sequence: TGTGCCAGCAAAGTCGCAGGGGGGGTAGATACGCAGTATTTT. Translating it yields CASKVAGGVDTQYF.

This clonotype was observed many times. The chain has TRBV5-6 and TRBJ2-7, with D perhaps TRBD1 (5 bases). CDR3 length: 14 amino acids. Trimming shortened V by 4 bases and J by 3 bases, and 14 bases separated the two germline ends. Germline V gene lookup returns CDR1 SGHDT and CDR2 YYEEEE. CDR3 in amino acids: CASSLQGAHYEQYF. CDR3 nucleotide sequence: TGTGCCAGCAGCCTTCAAGGGGCCCACTACGAGCAGTACTTC.

The table lists this clonotype with a count of one. The chain links TRBV11-2 to TRBJ2-5; 9 bases are shared with TRBD2. V lost 3 bases and J lost 1; bases outside the gene matches: 18. Germline V gene sequence: CDR1 SGHAT, CDR2 FQNNGV. This CDR3 is built from 20 residues. CDR3 coding DNA: TGTGCCAGCAGCTTTCCGAGTCGACAGACCAGTAGCGGGAGCCAAGAGACCCAGTACTTC. Residues: CASSFPSRQTSSGSQETQYF.

V usage is TRBV29-1 and J usage is TRBJ2-1; the D gene could be TRBD1 or TRBD2 (7 bases each). The CDR3 has 14 residues. Trimming shortened V by 6 bases and J by 4 bases, and 16 bases separated the two germline ends. Germline loops: CDR1 SQVTM, CDR2 ANQGSEA. CDR3 sequence (DNA): TGCAGCGTCGAAACAGGGGAGGGGTACAATGAGCAGTTCTTC. It yields the protein CSVETGEGYNEQFF.